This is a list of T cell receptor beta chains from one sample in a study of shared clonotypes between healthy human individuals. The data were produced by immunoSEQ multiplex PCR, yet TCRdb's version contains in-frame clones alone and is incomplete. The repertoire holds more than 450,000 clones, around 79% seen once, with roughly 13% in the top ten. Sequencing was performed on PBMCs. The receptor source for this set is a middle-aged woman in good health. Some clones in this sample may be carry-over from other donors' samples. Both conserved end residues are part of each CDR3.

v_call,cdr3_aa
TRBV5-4,CASRNLAGGPKHNEQFF
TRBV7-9,CASSKQGNTEAFF
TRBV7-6,CASSLGRYNSPLHF
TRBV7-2,CASSLAGTNQETQYF
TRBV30,CALTMLAVYNEQFF
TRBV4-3,CASSHGVGQPSYEQYF
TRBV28,CASSPPTQGDSGYGYTF
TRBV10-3,CAISKTPGQATSGSTDTQYF
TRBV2,CASRTGQGAGGYTF
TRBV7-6,CASSRAGIGNEQFF
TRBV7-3,CASGSGSTGELFF
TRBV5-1,CASSLGGFGGELFF
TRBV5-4,CASSFQGGENTEAFF
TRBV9,CASSVETALTGELFF
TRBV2,CASSRLAGVSYEQYF
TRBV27,CASSSLAGGPNNEQFF
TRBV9,CASTTGPSGYEQYF
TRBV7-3,CASSSQGLAKNIQYF
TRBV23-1,CASSHSVRRPKNIQYF
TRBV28,CASTAPTGGNTEAFF
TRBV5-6,CASSLNSAYEQYF
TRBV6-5,CASKEAGREKLFF
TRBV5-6,CASSSYYGAYEQYF
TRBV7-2,CASSFMLVGYTF
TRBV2,CATSRGGLNEQFF
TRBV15,CATSSLLWRGDNEQFF
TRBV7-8,CASSLGGSEQFF
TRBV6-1,CASDRGHSSYNEQFF
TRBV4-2,CASSQALAGGGDTQYF
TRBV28,CASSFGGTGNTEAFF
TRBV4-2,CASSHDSRQGAYGYTF
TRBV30,CAWSYVGRGTEAFF